Described below is a single TCR beta chain sequence and its context. These data are taken from a study of T cell changes during pregnancy in multiple sclerosis. The repertoire was sequenced with immunoSEQ multiplex PCR; TCRdb's copy has only in-frame clones and lacks some. The sample holds around 59,000 clones; over 80% are singletons and the top ten take 0.76%. CDR1 is SGHRS and CDR2 is YFSETQ in the germline V gene. The CDR3 totals 15 residues. The V segment lost 7 bases and the J segment 8 bases; nucleotides outside the gene matches: 13. This specimen was CD4+ T cells from peripheral blood mononuclear cells, taken in the first trimester of pregnancy. The receptor's source is a female donor with multiple sclerosis, enrolled in a pregnancy study. This chain connects TRBV5-1 to TRBJ1-4; 8 bases align to TRBD1. The CDR3 protein is CASRIGQGDREKLFF. CDR3 coding DNA: TGCGCCAGCCGCATCGGACAGGGCGATCGGGAAAAACTGTTTTTT. The full variable domain, completed using reference TRBV5-1 and TRBJ1-4, is KAGVTQTPRYLIKTRGQQVTLSCSPISGHRSVSWYQQTPGQGLQFLFEYFSETQRNKGNFPGRFSGRQFSNSRSEMNVSTLELGDSALYLCASRIGQGDREKLFFGSGTQLSVL.